The sequence of this T cell receptor (beta chain) was determined in a study of CD8 T cells in ankylosing spondylitis. General study findings and limits: It appeared that ankylosing spondylitis blood was characterized by a TCR beta motif of under ten highly homologous variants. Reports say disease-linked clones showed up significantly more in matched ankylosing spondylitis synovial fluid.

In its sample, this clonotype was seen a few times. Antigen unknown. TCRdb fed the 5' RACE reads into MiXCR, producing one record per CDR3 protein. This table holds hundreds of thousands of distinct CDR3 sequences, about 25% found once. The CDR3 is made up of 14 amino acids. With 3 bases removed from V and 2 bases from J, the gap between germline ends came to 8 bases. The source is a male donor with ankylosing spondylitis. The sequencing sample was made of blood, either unsorted or a sorted T cell fraction (not recorded which). This rearrangement joins TRBV12-3 or TRBV12-4 to TRBJ1-5; TRBD1 is a possible D gene (5 bases). CDR3 amino acids: CASSFLGGNQPQHF. In DNA, the CDR3 is TGTGCCAGCAGTTTTTTGGGGGGCAATCAGCCCCAGCATTTT.